Below are 17 T cell receptor beta chains sequenced from a single sample in a study of blood T cell repertoires in COVID-19. The table came from immunoSEQ multiplex PCR; TCRdb's copy has only in-frame clones and leaves some out. The data hold 120,000 or so clones, with roughly four fifths observed a single time. Material: peripheral blood. The receptors shown here come from a man between 60 and 75 years old with acute or convalescent COVID-19.

The chain couples TRBV27 to TRBJ2-7; 8 bases agree with TRBD1. The germline V gene encodes CDR1 MNHEY and CDR2 SMNVEV (reference sequence). The junction had 7 bases not matched to a gene; V was cut back by 6 bases and J by 3 bases. The CDR3 totals 14 residues. This chain's CDR3 is CASRRTGNGYEQYF. DNA of the CDR3: TGTGCCAGCAGGCGGACAGGGAACGGCTACGAGCAGTACTTC.

The chain is built from TRBV6-5 and TRBJ2-5; D might be TRBD2 (5 bases). V lost 6 bases to trimming and J lost 0 bases, with 14 bases between them. There are 15 residues in the CDR3. The germline V gene encodes CDR1 MNHEY and CDR2 SVGAGI. The chain's CDR3 is CASSKRGRYQETQYF. The CDR3 region has the DNA TGTGCCAGCAGCAAACGAGGGAGATACCAAGAGACCCAGTACTTC.

The rearrangement links TRBV5-1 to TRBJ2-7, with TRBD1 identical over 8 bases. The CDR3 is 15 residues long. The trim removed 3 bases at V and 6 bases at J, leaving 11 bases unmatched. From germline, CDR1 is SGHRS and CDR2 YFSETQ. CDR3 coding DNA: TGCGCCAGCAGCTCCTTGACAGGGGAGTACGGCGAGCAGTACTTC. Translated: CASSSLTGEYGEQYF.

J is TRBJ1-1 and V is TRBV27; perhaps TRBD1 as D (6 bases). The CDR3 has 12 amino acids. Germline CDR1 MNHEY, CDR2 SMNVEV (reference sequence). Trimming pared 7 bases from V and 3 bases from J, leaving 9 bases between. CDR3 sequence (DNA): TGTGCCAGCACACGACAGGACACTGAAGCTTTCTTT. As protein: CASTRQDTEAFF.

The CDR3 sequence is CASSPERRGSLNTGELFF. In DNA form, the CDR3 reads TGTGCCAGCTCACCAGAGAGAAGGGGCAGCCTGAACACCGGGGAGCTGTTTTTT. The chain is built from TRBV18 and TRBJ2-2; TRBD1 is a possible D gene (5 bases). The CDR3 consists of 18 residues. CDR1 and CDR2 (germline): KGHSH, LQKENI. Trimming left V 2 bases short and J 1 base short, with 17 bases between.

The chain is built from TRBV6-6 and TRBJ1-1; 10 bases line up with TRBD1. Germline V gene lookup returns CDR1 MNHNY and CDR2 SVGAGI (reference sequence). The CDR3 loop spans 15 amino acids. Unmatched junction bases numbered 5, after V lost 5 bases and J lost 2 bases. Here the CDR3 DNA reads TGTGCCAGCAGTCACAGACAGGGGGCAAACACTGAAGCTTTCTTT. Protein sequence: CASSHRQGANTEAFF.

The rearrangement joins TRBV12-5 to TRBJ2-1; TRBD2 aligns across 11 bases. The germline gives CDR1 LGHNT, CDR2 FRNRAP. V was pared by 5 bases and J by 3 bases, with 9 bases of the junction left unmatched. The CDR3 length is 17 residues. The CDR3 region is CASGTSGLAADYNEQFF. CDR3 nucleotide sequence: TGTGCTAGTGGTACCTCGGGACTAGCGGCAGACTACAATGAGCAGTTCTTC.

CDR3: CATSHAGQGYGYTF. For the CDR3, the DNA is TGTGCCACCAGCCATGCGGGACAGGGGTACGGCTACACCTTC. The J gene is TRBJ1-2, the V gene TRBV15, with 10 bases fitting TRBD1. The CDR3 contains 14 residues. The germline V gene encodes CDR1 LNHNV and CDR2 YYDKDF (reference sequence). V shed 5 bases and J 8 bases; nucleotides not matched to a gene: 8.

The genes are TRBV29-1 and TRBJ2-3, with 7 bases lining up with TRBD1. Germline CDR1 reads SQVTM; CDR2 reads ANQGSEA. Trimming cost V 2 bases and J 1 base; bases outside gene matches: 3. This CDR3 has 14 residues. The CDR3 sequence is CSVERGRGTDTQYF. Written as DNA, the CDR3 is TGCAGCGTTGAAAGGGGGCGCGGCACAGATACGCAGTATTTT.

The genes are TRBV14 and TRBJ2-7; no definite D call. Germline CDR1 and CDR2: SGHDN and FVKESK. CDR3 length equals 14 residues. V was clipped by 0 bases and J by 6 bases, with 12 bases between them. In nucleotides, the CDR3 is TGTGCCAGCAGCCAAGACGGTTATACCCTCGAGCAGTACTTC. This encodes CASSQDGYTLEQYF.

The chain combines TRBV5-1 with TRBJ2-2; possibly TRBD2 for D (5 bases). Germline CDR1 SGHRS, CDR2 YFSETQ. V lost 2 bases and J lost 4, with 6 bases in between. This CDR3 region has 13 residues. CDR3 loop: CASSFSGTGELFF. The DNA of the CDR3 is TGCGCCAGCAGCTTCAGCGGCACCGGGGAGCTGTTTTTT.

This sequence joins TRBV24-1 and TRBJ1-5; 9 positions match TRBD1. The CDR3 contains 14 residues. V lost 7 bases to trimming and J lost 5 bases; unmatched junction nucleotides: 5. The germline gives CDR1 KGHDR, CDR2 SFDVKD. CDR3 residues: CATSDRGGHQPQHF. In DNA, the CDR3 is TGTGCCACCAGCGACAGGGGGGGGCATCAGCCCCAGCATTTT.

V usage is TRBV7-3 and J usage is TRBJ1-1; D unclear. Germline CDR1 SGHTA, CDR2 FQGTGA. This CDR3 region has 13 residues. Trimming stripped 2 bases from V and 5 bases from J, with 9 bases between. The CDR3 sequence: CASSLDRETEAFF. The CDR3 DNA reads as TGTGCCAGCAGCTTAGACCGGGAGACTGAAGCTTTCTTT. Complete variable domain (other parts from reference TRBV7-3 and TRBJ1-1): GAGVSQTPSNKVTEKGKYVELRCDPISGHTALYWYRQSLGQGPEFLIYFQGTGAADDSGLPNDRFFAVRPEGSVSTLKIQRTERGDSAVYLCASSLDRETEAFFGQGTRLTVV.

This chain joins TRBV18 and TRBJ2-7; a possible D gene is TRBD2 (5 bases). Germline V CDR1 and CDR2: KGHSH, LQKENI. The CDR3 spans 14 residues. Trimming cost V 3 bases and J 5 bases, with 14 bases left between them. This chain's CDR3 is CASSPKWGDNEQYF. CDR3 DNA: TGTGCCAGCTCACCGAAGTGGGGAGACAACGAGCAGTACTTC.

This chain connects TRBV5-1 to TRBJ2-1; 7 positions agree with TRBD2. The junction had 10 bases not matched to a gene; V was cut back by 0 bases and J by 7 bases. This CDR3 spans 16 amino acids. Germline CDR1 reads SGHRS; CDR2 reads YFSETQ. The CDR3 sequence is CASSLVRGSGANEQFF. CDR3 sequence (DNA): TGCGCCAGCAGCTTGGTTCGTGGGAGCGGGGCAAATGAGCAGTTCTTC.

V is TRBV5-1 and J is TRBJ2-7, with 9 bases aligning to TRBD2. Germline CDR1 and CDR2: SGHRS and YFSETQ. CDR3 size: 15 residues. The junction had 5 bases not matched to a gene; V was cut back by 2 bases and J by 2 bases. The CDR3 nucleotides read TGCGCCAGCAGCTTAGGGGCGGGAGGGGCCTACGAGCAGTACTTC. This gives the protein CASSLGAGGAYEQYF. Based on the CDR3 plus reference TRBV5-1 and TRBJ2-7, the full variable domain is KAGVTQTPRYLIKTRGQQVTLSCSPISGHRSVSWYQQTPGQGLQFLFEYFSETQRNKGNFPGRFSGRQFSNSRSEMNVSTLELGDSALYLCASSLGAGGAYEQYFGPGTRLTVT.

The gene calls are TRBV6-1 and TRBJ1-5, with a possible D match to TRBD1 (6 bases). CDR3 length equals 15 residues. Per germline, CDR1 MNHNS and CDR2 SASEGT. V gave up 0 bases and J gave up 7 bases, with 13 bases separating them. Here the CDR3 reads CASSEAGGVLQPQHF. In DNA, the CDR3 is TGTGCCAGCAGTGAAGCAGGGGGAGTATTACAGCCCCAGCATTTT.